This TCR beta chain was recovered during a study of beta chain features in type 1 diabetes listed by TCRdb under 2018. Background for the entire study: Patients and healthy donors did not differ in mean age, gender distribution, total cell number or subset yield. A total of approximately 100,000,000 sorted cells were examined across all samples, and the number of cells per subset was strongly correlated with RNA yield. In the study, recently diagnosed type 1 diabetes patients and matched healthy donors were compared on the TCRB repertoires of their sorted circulating CD4+ T cell subsets. Naive and central memory subsets were obtained from all 30 or so donors, but regulatory and stem cell-like memory subsets were isolated from only 8 patients and roughly 8 healthy donors. On the study overall, not on this receptor specifically: In all four CD4+ subsets, TCRB CDR3 length was moderately but significantly shorter in type 1 diabetes patients. Patients with type 1 diabetes made fewer insertions and deleted more nucleotides at VDJ recombination sites, implying thymic rearrangement abnormalities. Because cDNA rather than genomic DNA was sequenced, highly expressing activated cells could have been over-represented, although no difference in activation and CD3 levels was found between groups. Naive, central memory and regulatory TCRB repertoires appeared to be more alike among patients than among healthy donors. Because small numbers of individuals were included in the HLA sub-analyses, any influence of HLA type on TCRB rearrangement was left unresolved. PCR might favor shorter templates, but patient and control samples were amplified and corrected together, so any skew would affect both groups equally.

All of the isolated RNA was reverse transcribed with the High Capacity cDNA Reverse Transcription Kit, so expressed TCRB transcripts were sequenced. Deep immunoSEQ sequencing was applied to naive, central memory and regulatory T cell samples, giving an average of about 3.57 million total reads per sample. Sorted cells were lysed in RLT buffer, and RNA was extracted using DNase-treated RNeasy Micro or Mini kits according to cell number. To prevent cross-contamination, every cell subset was processed on its own, while patient and healthy donor samples were processed together. The immunoSEQ multiplex PCR was used to amplify TCRB sequences from cDNA, yielding 87-bp fragments that span the CDR3 region. Amplicons were sequenced on the Illumina HiSeq platform. For the original study's pipeline: Synthetic template baselines were used to correct PCR bias computationally, reads within Hamming distance 2 were collapsed together, and singletons that could not be merged were discarded. Reads were aligned to IMGT to assign V, D and J genes, CDR3 length, and insertions or deletions at six rearrangement sites. Within each subset, clonotype counts were normalized to the number of sorted cells before true diversity and Gini coefficients were calculated with the tcR R package. Repertoire sharing was quantified using the overlap coefficient calculated on TCRB nucleotide sequences. Imported from immuneACCESS, the table was reduced by TCRdb to in-frame sequences with V and J called. These copies leave out some clones; in studies compared against another copy, an unresolved V gene accounts for under half, and the cause of the remainder is not known. V and J calls and clone size are given by that table; D and trimming were obtained from the DNA. This sample holds fewer than 150,000 clones; 6% to 7.5% were observed only once. Roughly 1.4% of the sample is in the top ten clones.

With regard to this clone: Its antigen remains undetermined. It has no much larger one-base neighbor in the sample; base qualities were not kept.

From each donor, a single peripheral blood sample of about 116 mL on average was drawn into heparinised tubes. Using a panel that included CD45RO, CCR7, CD25, CD127, CD95 and CD27, naive, central memory, regulatory and stem cell-like memory CD4+ T cells were sorted on a BD FACSAria II. All sorted populations exceeded 98% purity. Right away, PBMCs were isolated by Lymphoprep density gradient centrifugation and were stained directly, with no culture step. Samples were stained and sorted in pairs, with one healthy donor and one patient per experiment, so that batch effects were minimized. CDR1 and CDR2 were assigned from the germline V gene as MGHRA and YSYEKL. The cysteine opens and the phenylalanine closes a CDR3 of 13 amino acids. Solely the CDR3 DNA is kept, with 39 bases framed from the first base. V is reduced by 1 base and J by 9 bases, leaving a spacing of 13 bases between them.

The TCR sequence derives from a woman in her twenties or thirties in good health. The sample comprised central memory CD4+ T cells from blood. Here the chain combines TRBV4-1 and TRBJ2-7; the D gene identity is not certain. The bases read TGCGCCAGCAGCCAAGTGTTGGTCTCGGTGCAGTACTTC. This gives the protein CASSQVLVSVQYF.